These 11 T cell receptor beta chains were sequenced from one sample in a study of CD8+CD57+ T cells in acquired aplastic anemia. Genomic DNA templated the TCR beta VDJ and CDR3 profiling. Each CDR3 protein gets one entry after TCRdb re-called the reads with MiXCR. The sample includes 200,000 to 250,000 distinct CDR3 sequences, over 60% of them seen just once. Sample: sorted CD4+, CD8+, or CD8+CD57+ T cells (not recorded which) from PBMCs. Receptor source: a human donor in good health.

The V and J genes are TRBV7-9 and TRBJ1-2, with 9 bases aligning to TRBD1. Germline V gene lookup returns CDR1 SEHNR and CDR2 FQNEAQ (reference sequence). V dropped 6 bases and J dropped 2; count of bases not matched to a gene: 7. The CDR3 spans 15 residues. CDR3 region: CASSLGQGANYGYTF. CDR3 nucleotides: TGTGCCAGCAGTTTGGGACAGGGCGCGAACTATGGCTACACCTTC.

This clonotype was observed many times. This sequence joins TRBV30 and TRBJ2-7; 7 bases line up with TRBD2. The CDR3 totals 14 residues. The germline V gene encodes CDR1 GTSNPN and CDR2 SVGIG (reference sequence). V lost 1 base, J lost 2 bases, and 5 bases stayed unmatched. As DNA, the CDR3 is TGTGCCTGGAGTGAATCTAGCGGCCCCTACGAGCAGTACTTC. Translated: CAWSESSGPYEQYF.

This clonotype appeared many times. Here the CDR3 reads CASSVTGDSYEQYF. CDR3 DNA sequence: TGTGCCAGCAGCGTTACAGGGGACTCCTACGAGCAGTACTTC. The rearrangement uses TRBV6-1 and TRBJ2-7; 7 nucleotides line up with TRBD1. The CDR3 is 14 residues long. After removal of 6 bases from V and 0 bases from J, the junction contained 5 bases not matched to a gene. CDR1 and CDR2 from the germline V gene are MNHNS and SASEGT.

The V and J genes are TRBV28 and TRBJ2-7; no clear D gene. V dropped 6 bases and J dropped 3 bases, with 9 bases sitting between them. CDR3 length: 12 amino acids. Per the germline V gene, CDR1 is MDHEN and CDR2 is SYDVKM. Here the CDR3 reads CASRGGYYEQYF. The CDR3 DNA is TGTGCCAGCAGGGGTGGATACTACGAGCAGTACTTC.

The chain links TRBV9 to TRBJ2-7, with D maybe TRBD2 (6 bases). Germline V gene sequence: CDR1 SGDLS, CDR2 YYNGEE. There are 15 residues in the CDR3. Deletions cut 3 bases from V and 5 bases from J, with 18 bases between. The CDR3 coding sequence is TGTGCCAGCAGCGCCCCTTCGGGGGAGCGCGACGAGCAGTACTTC. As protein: CASSAPSGERDEQYF. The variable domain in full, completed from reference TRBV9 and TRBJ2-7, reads DSGVTQTPKHLITATGQRVTLRCSPRSGDLSVYWYQQSLDQGLQFLIQYYNGEERAKGNILERFSAQQFPDLHSELNLSSLELGDSALYFCASSAPSGERDEQYFGPGTRLTVT.

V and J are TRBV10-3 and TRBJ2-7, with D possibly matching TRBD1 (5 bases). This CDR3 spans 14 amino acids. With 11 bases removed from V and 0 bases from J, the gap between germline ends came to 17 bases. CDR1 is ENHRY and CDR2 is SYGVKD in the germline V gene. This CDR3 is CASQQDEASYEQYF. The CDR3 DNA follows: TGTGCCTCACAACAGGACGAGGCCTCCTACGAGCAGTACTTC.

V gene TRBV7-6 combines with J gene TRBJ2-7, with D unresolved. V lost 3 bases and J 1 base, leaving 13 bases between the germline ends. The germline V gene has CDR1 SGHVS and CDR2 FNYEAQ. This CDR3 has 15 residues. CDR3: CASSLGVSQSYEQYF. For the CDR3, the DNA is TGTGCCAGCAGCTTGGGCGTAAGCCAATCCTACGAGCAGTACTTC.

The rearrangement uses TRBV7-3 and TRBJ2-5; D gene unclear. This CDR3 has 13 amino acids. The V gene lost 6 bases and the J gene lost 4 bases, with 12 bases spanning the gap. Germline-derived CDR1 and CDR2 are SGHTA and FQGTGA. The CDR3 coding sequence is TGTGCCAGCAGTTACCCGTCTTTAGAGACCCAGTACTTC. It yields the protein CASSYPSLETQYF.

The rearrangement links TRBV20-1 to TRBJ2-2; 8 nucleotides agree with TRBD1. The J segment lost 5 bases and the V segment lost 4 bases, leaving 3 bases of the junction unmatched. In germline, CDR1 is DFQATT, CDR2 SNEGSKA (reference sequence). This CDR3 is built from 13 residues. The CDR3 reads CSANRGTTGELFF. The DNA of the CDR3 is TGCAGTGCTAACAGGGGGACAACCGGGGAGCTGTTTTTT.

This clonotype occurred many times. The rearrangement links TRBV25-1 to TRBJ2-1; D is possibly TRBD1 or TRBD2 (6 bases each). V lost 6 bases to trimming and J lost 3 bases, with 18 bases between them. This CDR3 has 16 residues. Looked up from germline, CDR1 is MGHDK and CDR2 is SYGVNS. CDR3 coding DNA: TGTGCCAGCAGCACAGGGTTCGGGCGGGACTACAATGAGCAGTTCTTC. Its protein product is CASSTGFGRDYNEQFF.

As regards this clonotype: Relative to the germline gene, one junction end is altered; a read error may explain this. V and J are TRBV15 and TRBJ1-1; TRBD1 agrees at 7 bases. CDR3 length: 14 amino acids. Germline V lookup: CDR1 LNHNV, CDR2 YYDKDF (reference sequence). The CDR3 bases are TGTGCCACCAGCCGAGATCGACAGGGAACTGAAGCTTTCTTT. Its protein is CATSRDRQGTEAFF.